Each of the 25 T cell receptor beta chains below was sequenced from the same sample in a study of metastatic and nonmetastatic thyroid tumors. Treatment of any kind had been given to no patient before thyroid surgery. With MiXCR, TCRdb called clones anew from the PCR reads. The sample lists some 25,000 clones, around 21% occurring once. The specimen sequenced was blood. The receptors stem from a female donor with papillary thyroid cancer or a benign thyroid nodule (not recorded which). Some clones in this sample may be carry-over from other donors' samples.

This clone appeared many times. The gene calls are TRBV19 and TRBJ1-2; possibly TRBD1 for D (5 bases). CDR1 and CDR2 from the germline V gene are LNHDA and SQIVND (reference sequence). The length of the CDR3 is 18 residues. Trimming cost V 3 bases and J 0 bases, with 20 bases left between them. This chain's CDR3 is CASSIDYGGATTNYGYTF. CDR3 DNA: TGTGCCAGTAGTATTGATTATGGAGGGGCGACGACTAACTATGGCTACACCTTC. Variable domain in full (rest from reference TRBV19 and TRBJ1-2): DGGITQSPKYLFRKEGQNVTLSCEQNLNHDAMYWYRQDPGQGLRLIYYSQIVNDFQKGDIAEGYSVSREKKESFPLTVTSAQKNPTAFYLCASSIDYGGATTNYGYTFGSGTRLTVV.

This clone was seen many times. V usage is TRBV29-1 and J usage is TRBJ2-7; no definite D call. V was trimmed by 4 bases and J by 3 bases, leaving 7 bases between them. The CDR3 totals 11 residues. Germline CDR1 SQVTM, CDR2 ANQGSEA. The CDR3 loop is CSVGSDYEQYF. The CDR3 DNA reads TGCAGCGTTGGATCCGACTACGAGCAGTACTTC.

This clone was counted a few times. One end of the junction does not line up with germline, which may come from a read error. The chain links TRBV12-3 or TRBV12-4 to TRBJ1-1; D is perhaps TRBD1 (6 bases). This CDR3 has 13 amino acids. The CDR3 nucleotides read TGTGCCAGCACCTTTGTGGGGGGCACTGAATCTTTCTTT. Protein product: CASTFVGGTESFF.

This clone is termed medium-sized. The rearrangement links TRBV6-2 or TRBV6-3 to TRBJ2-7; no firm D call. The CDR3 consists of 12 residues. V shed 7 bases and J shed 3 bases, with 10 bases lying between them. CDR1 is MNHEY and CDR2 is SVGEGT in the germline V gene. The CDR3 reads CASNDGLYEQYF. The CDR3 DNA follows: TGTGCCAGCAACGACGGTCTCTACGAGCAGTACTTC.

This chain uses TRBV29-1 with TRBJ2-7; 7 nucleotides line up with TRBD1. Trimming took 1 base from V and 3 from J; bases not matched to a gene: 6. Germline CDR1 SQVTM, CDR2 ANQGSEA. This CDR3 spans 14 amino acids. CDR3 in DNA: TGCAGCGTTGAAGTGGTCAGGGGGAACTACGAGCAGTACTTC. This codes for CSVEVVRGNYEQYF.

Ten or more counts support this clone. The V call is TRBV5-5, the J call TRBJ1-3, with D hard to call. Germline V gives CDR1 SGHKS, CDR2 YYEKEE (reference sequence). The V gene lost 2 bases and the J gene lost 7 bases, with 10 bases spanning the gap. CDR3 length equals 13 residues. The CDR3 region is CASSLELYNTIYF. DNA of the CDR3: TGTGCCAGCAGCTTAGAACTCTATAACACCATATATTTT.

The chain carries TRBV7-6 and TRBJ2-7; 8 positions agree with TRBD1. The length of the CDR3 is 16 residues. Trimming at V came to 1 base and at J to 1 base, leaving 6 bases not matched to a gene. CDR1 and CDR2 from the germline V gene are SGHVS and FNYEAQ. CDR3 sequence reads: CASSLVTGTGSYEQYF. The CDR3 DNA sequence: TGTGCCAGCAGCTTAGTAACCGGGACAGGATCCTACGAGCAGTACTTC. The entire variable domain, with the rest obtained from reference TRBV7-6 and TRBJ2-7, is as follows: GAGVSQSPRYKVTKRGQDVALRCDPISGHVSLYWYRQALGQGPEFLTYFNYEAQQDKSGLPNDRFSAERPEGSISTLTIQRTEQRDSAMYRCASSLVTGTGSYEQYFGPGTRLTVT.

The CDR3 DNA sequence: TGTGCCAGCAGTTACCCTGGCGCACACAGGTCCTACGAGCAGTACTTC. Residues: CASSYPGAHRSYEQYF. The genes are TRBV6-2 or TRBV6-3 and TRBJ2-7; TRBD1 might be the D (5 bases). The germline V and J ends were trimmed by 2 bases and 1 base, with 15 bases remaining between them. This CDR3 contains 16 residues. Germline assignment: CDR1 MNHEY and CDR2 SVGEGT.

The chain is built from TRBV6-5 and TRBJ1-1; D possibly corresponds to TRBD1 (6 bases). V was shortened by 2 bases and J by 8 bases, with 15 bases between the two germline ends. The CDR3 spans 14 residues. The germline gives CDR1 MNHEY, CDR2 SVGAGI. The chain's CDR3 is CASSYLRTASEAFF. The CDR3 DNA follows: TGTGCCAGCAGTTACCTCCGGACAGCTAGCGAAGCTTTCTTT.

This clone was counted at least ten times. The rearrangement links TRBV30 to TRBJ2-6; 9 bases match TRBD1. CDR1 and CDR2 from the germline V gene are GTSNPN and SVGIG (reference sequence). The trim removed 2 bases at V and 4 bases at J, leaving 12 bases unmatched. The CDR3 consists of 18 residues. This chain's CDR3 is CAWSPTFDRGSGANVLTF. For the CDR3, the DNA is TGTGCCTGGAGTCCTACTTTCGACAGGGGGTCCGGGGCCAACGTCCTGACTTTC. The whole variable domain, remainder taken from reference TRBV30 and TRBJ2-6, is SQTIHQWPATLVQPVGSPLSLECTVEGTSNPNLYWYRQAAGRGLQLLFYSVGIGQISSEVPQNLSASRPQDRQFILSSKKLLLSDSGFYLCAWSPTFDRGSGANVLTFGAGSRLTVL.

Notes on this clone: The junction shows a germline mismatch at one end, possibly a read error. The rearrangement uses TRBV20-1 and TRBJ2-1, with D maybe TRBD2 (5 bases). CDR1 and CDR2 from the germline V gene are DFQATT and SNEGSKA (reference sequence). The CDR3 loop spans 15 amino acids. The CDR3: CSARLLGRDYNEQLF. The CDR3 DNA follows: TGCAGTGCTAGGTTGCTAGGGCGAGACTACAATGAGCAGTTGTTC.

This clone was recorded many times. The chain has TRBV7-9 and TRBJ2-3, with D possibly called TRBD1 or TRBD2 (5 bases each). Deletions cut 0 bases from V and 6 bases from J, with 7 bases between. Germline values: CDR1 SEHNR, CDR2 FQNEAQ (reference sequence). The CDR3 spans 13 residues. The CDR3 loop is CASSLAGDDTQYF. The DNA of the CDR3 is TGTGCCAGCAGCTTAGCGGGGGATGATACGCAGTATTTT.

This clone was recorded at least ten times. V and J are TRBV7-3 and TRBJ2-6, with D unclear. The germline CDR1 and CDR2 sequences are SGHTA and FQGTGA. With 6 bases removed from V and 0 bases from J, the gap between germline ends came to 9 bases. The CDR3 is made up of 15 amino acids. The CDR3: CASSLQSSGANVLTF. The CDR3 DNA reads as TGTGCCAGCAGTTTACAGAGCTCTGGGGCCAACGTCCTGACTTTC.

The V call is TRBV20-1, the J call TRBJ1-5; D might be TRBD1 (5 bases). Trimming shortened V by 6 bases and J by 3 bases, and 15 bases separated the two germline ends. Germline V CDR1 and CDR2: DFQATT, SNEGSKA (reference sequence). This CDR3 has 14 residues. The CDR3, as DNA: TGCAGTGCCCAAAAGGGACTGATCAATCAGCCCCAGCATTTT. The encoded protein is CSAQKGLINQPQHF.

This clone is medium-sized (0.01 to 0.1%) by share. The CDR3 loop is CASRLGQGSSYEQYF. The CDR3 DNA reads TGTGCCAGCAGGCTGGGACAGGGAAGCTCCTACGAGCAGTACTTC. The chain uses TRBV6-1 and TRBJ2-7; 9 nucleotides line up with TRBD1. The CDR3 is made up of 15 amino acids. V lost 6 bases, J lost 0 bases, and 6 bases stayed unmatched. CDR1 MNHNS and CDR2 SASEGT come from the germline V gene.

At least ten counts were recorded for this clone. The chain has TRBV30 and TRBJ2-3; D may be TRBD2 (5 bases). Trimming removed 0 bases at V and 5 bases at J, with 6 bases between. Germline V gene lookup returns CDR1 GTSNPN and CDR2 SVGIG (reference sequence). The CDR3 runs 12 residues. CDR3 loop: CAWSVLGDTQYF. In nucleotides, the CDR3 is TGTGCCTGGAGTGTACTAGGAGATACGCAGTATTTT.

This clone turned up a few times. A much larger clone differs by one base, so this may be a read error. The chain carries TRBV6-1 and TRBJ1-3; D is unclear. V lost 7 bases, J lost 8 bases, and 18 bases lay in between. This CDR3 is 14 amino acids long. CDR1 is MNHNS, CDR2 SASEGT, per germline. Written as DNA, the CDR3 is TGTGCCAGCAAAGTGTTCCTGACTCTAGACACCATATATTTT. Translating gives CASKVFLTLDTIYF.

This clone was recorded at least ten times. The CDR3 DNA sequence: TGTGCCAGCAGCCCAACGCTCACCGGGGAGCTGTTTTTT. Translating gives CASSPTLTGELFF. V is TRBV3-1 and J is TRBJ2-2; unclear D gene. The CDR3 covers 13 residues. The germline V gene encodes CDR1 LGHDT and CDR2 YNNKEL (reference sequence). The V end was cut by 4 bases, the J end by 4 bases, with 7 bases between.

This clone has more than one count but fewer than ten. This may stem from a read error, because a much larger clone lies one nucleotide away. The chain joins TRBV19 to TRBJ1-5, with no clear D. Germline CDR1 and CDR2: LNHDA and SQIVND (reference sequence). CDR3 length equals 15 residues. The CDR3 is CASSPDTYSNQPRHF. The CDR3 DNA sequence: TGTGCCAGTAGTCCCGACACTTATAGCAATCAGCCCCGGCATTTT.

In its sample, this clone was seen many times. The V gene is TRBV10-3, the J gene TRBJ2-1; 13 bases align to TRBD2. V lost 0 bases, J lost 3 bases, and 5 bases stayed unmatched. This CDR3 has 18 residues. The germline CDR1 and CDR2 sequences are ENHRY and SYGVKD. Here the CDR3 DNA reads TGTGCCATCAGTGAGTCGGCACTAGCGGGGGGGCTCTACAATGAGCAGTTCTTC. Protein sequence: CAISESALAGGLYNEQFF.

A few counts support this clone. The CDR3, as DNA: TGTGCCAGCACCCCAGGCGAAGGGGGGGCAGATACGCAGTATTTT. It translates to CASTPGEGGADTQYF. The chain uses TRBV6-1 and TRBJ2-3, with D possibly being TRBD2 (7 bases). The germline gives CDR1 MNHNS, CDR2 SASEGT. The ends were cut back, 7 bases at V and 4 bases at J, with 18 bases in the middle. The CDR3 is made up of 15 amino acids.

This clone is medium-sized. The chain combines TRBV15 with TRBJ1-5, with D tentatively TRBD1 (5 bases). The V end was cut by 1 base, the J end by 5 bases, with 9 bases between. The germline V gene encodes CDR1 LNHNV and CDR2 YYDKDF (reference sequence). The CDR3 sequence is 14 residues long. The CDR3 nucleotides are TGTGCCACCAGCAGAGGGGGCCCGGATCAGCCCCAGCATTTT. Its protein product is CATSRGGPDQPQHF.

This rearrangement joins TRBV5-1 to TRBJ2-2, with a weak D call TRBD1 (6 bases). V was shortened by 2 bases and J by 1 base, with 9 bases between the two germline ends. The CDR3 has 15 residues. CDR1 SGHRS and CDR2 YFSETQ come from the germline V gene. The CDR3 coding sequence is TGCGCCAGCAGCTTAACACAGGGGAACACCGGGGAGCTGTTTTTT. It yields the protein CASSLTQGNTGELFF. The entire variable domain, with the rest obtained from reference TRBV5-1 and TRBJ2-2, is as follows: KAGVTQTPRYLIKTRGQQVTLSCSPISGHRSVSWYQQTPGQGLQFLFEYFSETQRNKGNFPGRFSGRQFSNSRSEMNVSTLELGDSALYLCASSLTQGNTGELFFGEGSRLTVL.

The rearrangement links TRBV3-1 to TRBJ2-5; 7 bases fit TRBD1. Losses at the gene ends were 4 bases for V and 5 bases for J; bases not matched to a gene: 7. Germline loops: CDR1 LGHDT, CDR2 YNNKEL (reference sequence). This CDR3 has 14 amino acids. The CDR3 coding sequence is TGTGCCAGCAGCCTTAACAGGGGCCGGGAGACCCAGTACTTC. This sequence encodes CASSLNRGRETQYF.

This clone occurred many times. The V and J genes are TRBV3-1 and TRBJ1-6; D not certain. Trimming cost V 0 bases and J 9 bases, with 15 bases left between them. Germline CDR1 LGHDT, CDR2 YNNKEL (reference sequence). This CDR3 region has 16 residues. The CDR3 is CASSQDLTDIGSPLHF. Here the CDR3 DNA reads TGTGCCAGCAGCCAAGATTTGACGGATATAGGTTCACCCCTCCACTTT.